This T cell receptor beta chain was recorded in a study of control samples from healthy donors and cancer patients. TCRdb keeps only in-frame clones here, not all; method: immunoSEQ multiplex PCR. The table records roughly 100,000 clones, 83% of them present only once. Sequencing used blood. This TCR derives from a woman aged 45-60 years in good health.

The CDR3 here is CATSDLGTDISYEQYF. As DNA, the CDR3 is TGTGCCACCAGTGATTTGGGGACAGATATCTCCTACGAGCAGTACTTC. This chain uses TRBV24-1 with TRBJ2-7, with 7 bases fitting TRBD1. Germline values: CDR1 KGHDR, CDR2 SFDVKD. The CDR3 totals 16 residues. With V trimmed by 0 bases and J by 0 bases, 4 bases remained unmatched.